This T cell receptor (beta chain) was identified during a study of T cell responses to AZD1222 COVID-19 vaccine. Concerning this clone itself: Its target is unknown.

TCRdb's table, derived via immunoSEQ multiplex PCR, lists solely in-frame clones and lacks some. In the table there are 120,000 to 150,000 clones, roughly 93% of which are singletons. Study-wide findings and caveats: At study baseline, merely over 5 AZD1222 recipients were seropositive. Donor demographics were predominantly white British with a female majority; clonal diversity may be underestimated.

The CDR3 contains 13 residues. Germline CDR1 is SQVTM and CDR2 is ANQGSEA. With 7 bases removed from V and 7 bases from J, the gap between germline ends came to 19 bases. The TCR was taken from an adult who received the AZD1222 COVID-19 vaccine. The input for sequencing was peripheral blood, taken 28 days after the second AZD1222 dose. The chain links TRBV29-1 to TRBJ1-2, with D tentatively TRBD1 (6 bases). The CDR3 sequence is CSAEGVAPPGYTF. The CDR3 region has the DNA TGCAGCGCCGAGGGGGTAGCCCCTCCTGGCTACACCTTC.